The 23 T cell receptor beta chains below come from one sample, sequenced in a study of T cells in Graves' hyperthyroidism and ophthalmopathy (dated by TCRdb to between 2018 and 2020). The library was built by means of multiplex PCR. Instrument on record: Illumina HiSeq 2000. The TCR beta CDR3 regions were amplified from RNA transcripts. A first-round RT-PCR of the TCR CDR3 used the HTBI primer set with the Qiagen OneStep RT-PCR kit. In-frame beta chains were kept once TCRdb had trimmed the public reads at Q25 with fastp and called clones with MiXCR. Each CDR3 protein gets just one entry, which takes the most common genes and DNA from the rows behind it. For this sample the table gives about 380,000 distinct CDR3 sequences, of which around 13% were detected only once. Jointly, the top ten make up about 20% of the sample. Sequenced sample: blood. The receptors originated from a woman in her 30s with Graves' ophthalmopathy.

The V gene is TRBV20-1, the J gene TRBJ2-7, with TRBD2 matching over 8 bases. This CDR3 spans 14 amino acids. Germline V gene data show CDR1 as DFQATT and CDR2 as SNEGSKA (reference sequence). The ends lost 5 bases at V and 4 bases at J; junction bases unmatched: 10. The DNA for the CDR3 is TGCAGTGCTCCGGGAGGGGGTATTCGGTACGAGCAGTACTTC. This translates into CSAPGGGIRYEQYF.

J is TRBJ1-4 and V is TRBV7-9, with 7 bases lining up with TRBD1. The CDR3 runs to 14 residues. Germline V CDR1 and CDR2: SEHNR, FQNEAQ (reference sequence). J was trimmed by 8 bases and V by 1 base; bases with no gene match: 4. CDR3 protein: CASSLGGTAEKLFF. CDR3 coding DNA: TGTGCCAGCAGCTTAGGAGGGACAGCCGAAAAACTGTTTTTT.

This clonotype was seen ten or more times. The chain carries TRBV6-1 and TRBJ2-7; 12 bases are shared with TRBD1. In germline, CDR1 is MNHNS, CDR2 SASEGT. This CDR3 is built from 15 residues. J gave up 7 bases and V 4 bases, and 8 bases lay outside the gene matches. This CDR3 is CASSVTGTGGVEQYF. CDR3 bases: TGTGCCAGCAGTGTAACCGGGACAGGGGGCGTTGAGCAGTACTTC.

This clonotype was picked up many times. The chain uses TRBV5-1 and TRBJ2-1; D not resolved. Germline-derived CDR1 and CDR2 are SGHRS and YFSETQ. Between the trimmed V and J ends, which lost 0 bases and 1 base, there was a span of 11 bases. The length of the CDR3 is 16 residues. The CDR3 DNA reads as TGCGCCAGCAGCTTGGGTGCGGCACCGTCCTACAATGAGCAGTTCTTC. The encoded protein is CASSLGAAPSYNEQFF.

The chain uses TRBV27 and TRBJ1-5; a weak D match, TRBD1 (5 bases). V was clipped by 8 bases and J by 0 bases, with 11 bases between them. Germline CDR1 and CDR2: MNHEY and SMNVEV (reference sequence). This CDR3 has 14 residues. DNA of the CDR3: TGTGCCAGCGGGGCAGGTTATAGCAATCAGCCCCAGCATTTT. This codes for CASGAGYSNQPQHF.

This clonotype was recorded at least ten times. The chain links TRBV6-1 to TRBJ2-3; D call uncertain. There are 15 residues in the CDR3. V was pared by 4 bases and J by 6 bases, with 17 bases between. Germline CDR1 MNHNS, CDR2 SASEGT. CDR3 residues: CASSGTDWVGDTQYF. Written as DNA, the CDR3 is TGTGCCAGCAGTGGAACCGACTGGGTGGGGGATACGCAGTATTTT.

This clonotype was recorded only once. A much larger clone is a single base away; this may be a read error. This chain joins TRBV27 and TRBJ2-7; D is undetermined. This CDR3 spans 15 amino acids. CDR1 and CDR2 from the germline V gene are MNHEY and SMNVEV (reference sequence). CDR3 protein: CTSKRLDTLSYEQYF. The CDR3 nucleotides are TGTACCAGTAAAAGACTCGACACCCTATCCTACGAGCAGTACTTC.

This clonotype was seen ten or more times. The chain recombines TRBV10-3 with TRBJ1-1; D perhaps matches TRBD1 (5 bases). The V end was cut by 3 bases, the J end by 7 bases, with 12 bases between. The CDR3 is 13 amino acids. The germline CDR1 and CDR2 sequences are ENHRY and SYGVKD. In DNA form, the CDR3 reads TGTGCCATCAGTGACAGGGCCGTGGGTGAAGCTTTCTTT. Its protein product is CAISDRAVGEAFF.

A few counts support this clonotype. DNA of the CDR3: TGTGCCAGCAGCCAAGGCAGGGAGGGATCACCCCTCCACTTT. This translates into CASSQGREGSPLHF. The rearrangement uses TRBV4-2 and TRBJ1-6; a possible D gene is TRBD1 (5 bases). With 1 base removed from V and 10 bases from J, the gap between germline ends came to 11 bases. The CDR3 spans 14 residues. Germline V gene lookup returns CDR1 LGHNA and CDR2 YNFKEQ.

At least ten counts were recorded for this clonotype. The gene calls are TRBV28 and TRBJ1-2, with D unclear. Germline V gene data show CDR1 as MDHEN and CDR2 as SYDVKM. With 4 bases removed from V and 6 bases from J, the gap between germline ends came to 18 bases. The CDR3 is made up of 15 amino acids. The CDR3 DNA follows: TGTGCCAGCAGTTCCCCCGAAGGGTTCGGGAATGGCTACACCTTC. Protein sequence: CASSSPEGFGNGYTF.

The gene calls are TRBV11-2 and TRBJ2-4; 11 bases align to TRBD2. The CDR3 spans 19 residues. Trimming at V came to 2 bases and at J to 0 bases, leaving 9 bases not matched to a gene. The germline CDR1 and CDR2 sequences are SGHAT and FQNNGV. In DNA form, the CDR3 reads TGTGCCAGCAGCTTACGGGTGCTAGCGGGGGGTGGAGCCAAAAACATTCAGTACTTC. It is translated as CASSLRVLAGGGAKNIQYF.

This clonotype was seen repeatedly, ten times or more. CDR3 loop: CASSLEAGWGGATEAFF. The DNA of the CDR3 is TGTGCCAGCAGCTTGGAGGCCGGTTGGGGGGGCGCCACTGAAGCTTTCTTT. The chain links TRBV5-5 to TRBJ1-1; tentative D call: TRBD1 (6 bases). The V end lost 0 bases, the J end lost 4 bases, and 19 bases lay between the germline ends. CDR1 and CDR2 from the germline V gene are SGHKS and YYEKEE (reference sequence). The CDR3 spans 17 residues. The full variable domain, in which reference TRBV5-5 and TRBJ1-1 provide the parts outside the CDR3, is DAGVTQSPTHLIKTRGQQVTLRCSPISGHKSVSWYQQVLGQGPQFIFQYYEKEERGRGNFPDRFSARQFPNYSSELNVNALLLGDSALYLCASSLEAGWGGATEAFFGQGTRLTVV.

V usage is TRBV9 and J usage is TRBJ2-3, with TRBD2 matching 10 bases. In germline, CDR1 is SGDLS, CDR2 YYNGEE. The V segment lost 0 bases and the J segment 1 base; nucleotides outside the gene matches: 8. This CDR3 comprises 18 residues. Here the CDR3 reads CASSVGLAGPPGTDTQYF. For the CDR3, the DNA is TGTGCCAGCAGCGTAGGACTAGCGGGTCCCCCTGGCACAGATACGCAGTATTTT.

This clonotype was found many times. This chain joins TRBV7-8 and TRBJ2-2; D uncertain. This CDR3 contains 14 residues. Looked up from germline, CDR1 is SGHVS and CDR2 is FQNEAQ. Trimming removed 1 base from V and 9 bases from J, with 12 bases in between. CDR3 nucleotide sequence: TGTGCCAGCAGCTTAGTTGTGTTCCCCTGGGAGCTGTTTTTT. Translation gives CASSLVVFPWELFF.

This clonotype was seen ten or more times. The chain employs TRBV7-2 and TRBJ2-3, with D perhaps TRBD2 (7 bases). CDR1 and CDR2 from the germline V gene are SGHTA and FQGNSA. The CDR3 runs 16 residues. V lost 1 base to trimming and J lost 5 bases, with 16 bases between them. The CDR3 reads CASSLVLGGGGDTQYF. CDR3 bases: TGTGCCAGCAGCTTAGTTCTGGGCGGGGGCGGAGATACGCAGTATTTT.

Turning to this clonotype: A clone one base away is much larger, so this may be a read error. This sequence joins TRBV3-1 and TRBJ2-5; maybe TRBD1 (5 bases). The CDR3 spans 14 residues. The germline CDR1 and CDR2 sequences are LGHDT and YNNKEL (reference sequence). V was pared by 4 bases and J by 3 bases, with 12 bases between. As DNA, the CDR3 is TGTGCCAGCAGCCGACCGGCAGGGAAAGAGACCCAGTACTTC. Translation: CASSRPAGKETQYF.

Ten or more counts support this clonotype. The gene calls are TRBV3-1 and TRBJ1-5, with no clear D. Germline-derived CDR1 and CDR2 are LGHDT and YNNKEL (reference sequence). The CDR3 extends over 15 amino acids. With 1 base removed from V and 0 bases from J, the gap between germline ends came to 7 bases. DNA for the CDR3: TGTGCCAGCAGCCAAGCGGGGAATAGCAATCAGCCCCAGCATTTT. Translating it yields CASSQAGNSNQPQHF.

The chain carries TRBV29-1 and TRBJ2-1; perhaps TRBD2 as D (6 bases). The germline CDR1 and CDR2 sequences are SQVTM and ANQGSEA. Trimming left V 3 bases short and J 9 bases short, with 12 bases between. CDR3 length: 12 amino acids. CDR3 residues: CSVEGLAIEQFF. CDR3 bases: TGCAGCGTTGAGGGGCTAGCGATTGAGCAGTTCTTC.

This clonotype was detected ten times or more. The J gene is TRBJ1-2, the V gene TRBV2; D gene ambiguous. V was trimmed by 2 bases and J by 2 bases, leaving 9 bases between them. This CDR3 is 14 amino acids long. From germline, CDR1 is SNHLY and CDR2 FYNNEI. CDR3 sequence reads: CASSESRSNYGYTF. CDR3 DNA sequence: TGTGCCAGCAGTGAATCTCGCTCGAACTATGGCTACACCTTC.

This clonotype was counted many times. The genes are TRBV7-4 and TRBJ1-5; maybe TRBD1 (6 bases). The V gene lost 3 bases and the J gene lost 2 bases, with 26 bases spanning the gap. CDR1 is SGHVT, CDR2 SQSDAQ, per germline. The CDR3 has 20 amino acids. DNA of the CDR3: TGTGCCAGCAGCTTTAGACAGGCCCCGAGGGGGTATAAAGGCAATCAGCCCCAGCATTTT. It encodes CASSFRQAPRGYKGNQPQHF.

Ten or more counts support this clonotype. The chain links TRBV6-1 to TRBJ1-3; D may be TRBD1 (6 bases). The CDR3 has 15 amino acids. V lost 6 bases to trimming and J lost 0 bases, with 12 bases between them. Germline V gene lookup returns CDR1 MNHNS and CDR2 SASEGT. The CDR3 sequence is CASRPGESSGNTIYF. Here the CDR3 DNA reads TGTGCCAGCAGGCCAGGGGAAAGCTCTGGAAACACCATATATTTT.

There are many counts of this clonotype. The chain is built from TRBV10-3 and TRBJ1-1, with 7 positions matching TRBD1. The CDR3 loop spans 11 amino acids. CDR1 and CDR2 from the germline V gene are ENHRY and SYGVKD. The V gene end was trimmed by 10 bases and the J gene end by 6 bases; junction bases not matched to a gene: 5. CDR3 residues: CATLQGAEAFF. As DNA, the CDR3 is TGTGCCACCCTCCAGGGGGCTGAAGCTTTCTTT.

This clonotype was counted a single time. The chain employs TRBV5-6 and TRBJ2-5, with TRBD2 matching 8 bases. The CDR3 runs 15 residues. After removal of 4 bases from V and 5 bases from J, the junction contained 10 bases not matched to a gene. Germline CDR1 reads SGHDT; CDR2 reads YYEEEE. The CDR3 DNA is TGTGCCAGCAGCGAGACCGGGACTAGAAGTGAGACCCAGTACTTC. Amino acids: CASSETGTRSETQYF.